This is a list of T cell receptor beta chains from one sample in a study of T cell repertoires in cytomegalovirus infection. TCRdb re-derived calls from the reads in MiXCR, one entry per CDR3 protein. The data show 310,000 or so distinct CDR3 sequences, over 20% seen once. Sequenced input: PBMCs. These receptors all stem from a human donor in good health (CMV status not recorded). Some clones in this sample may be carry-over from other donors' samples. The conserved cysteine and the conserved F or W are not part of the CDR3 here.

>TRBJ2-1|TRBV7-9
ASSLTPNQLNEQF
>TRBJ2-5|TRBV5-1
ASSLEVTGGTQY
>TRBJ1-4|TRBV18
ASSPREGSEKLF
>TRBJ2-5|TRBV7-2
ASSLVTRSETQY
>TRBJ2-1|TRBV6-5
ASSPSNEPYNEQF
>TRBJ1-2|TRBV3-1
ASSQDQGVPNYGYT
>TRBJ2-5|TRBV2
ASSVGLAGGRVGETQY
>TRBJ2-7|TRBV7-2
ASSLALGGGYEQY
>TRBJ1-5|TRBV5-4
ASSGGQDQPQH
>TRBJ2-2|TRBV20-1
SAFPSGGSTGELF
>TRBJ2-1|TRBV5-6
ASSATGLDNNEQF
>TRBJ2-1|TRBV7-2
ASTLGGSSYNEQF
>TRBJ1-2|TRBV7-3
ASSLPGQALYGYT
>TRBJ2-3|TRBV7-2
ASSLIRRSTDTQY
>TRBJ2-5|TRBV28
ASSLWVRRGKETQY
>TRBJ2-5|TRBV7-2
ASSVGTGGSEETQY
>TRBJ2-7|TRBV12-3/TRBV12-4
ASSSPAGPYEQY
>TRBJ2-5|TRBV6-2/TRBV6-3
ASRQGATRETQY
>TRBJ2-3|TRBV5-1
ASSLVRLAGIDTQY
>TRBJ1-2|TRBV6-2/TRBV6-3
ASSYQPTQFVGYGYT
>TRBJ2-3|TRBV29-1
SAKTGIDTQY
>TRBJ1-3|TRBV4-3
ASSQDTPGSYGNTIY
>TRBJ2-1|TRBV18
ASARWDRPYNEQF
>TRBJ2-7|TRBV6-1
ASSDRTSGRPHEQY
>TRBJ2-2|TRBV5-1
ASSLEGRGGSANTGELF
>TRBJ1-4|TRBV20-1
SAGDRLNEKLF
>TRBJ1-6|TRBV6-4
ASSDRANNSPLH
>TRBJ2-3|TRBV29-1
SVAILGSGTDTQY
>TRBJ2-7|TRBV9
ASSRTSVYEQY
>TRBJ2-7|TRBV7-3
ASSLTGDGLHEQY
>TRBJ2-6|TRBV6-5
ASSQDRGLGANVLT
>TRBJ2-5|TRBV12-3/TRBV12-4
ASSFKPRGATQY
>TRBJ2-7|TRBV28
ASSSIQGAREQY
>TRBJ2-2|TRBV7-8
ASSSPKDGDTGELF
>TRBJ2-7|TRBV5-1
ASSLYVGDRGLLDLYEQY
>TRBJ2-7|TRBV11-2
ASNYPLGEQY
>TRBJ2-7|TRBV28
ASRRGGGSYEQY
>TRBJ2-1|TRBV24-1
ATSDPGSYNEQF
>TRBJ2-5|TRBV29-1
SVGQGRETQY
>TRBJ2-1|TRBV7-2
ASSFLAGYREQF
>TRBJ2-7|TRBV3-1
ASSQDNFSYEQY
>TRBJ2-7|TRBV7-9
ASSLTDTYEQY
>TRBJ1-1|TRBV5-1
ASSSGQGVGTEAF
>TRBJ2-7|TRBV5-6
ASLRTRRPYEQY